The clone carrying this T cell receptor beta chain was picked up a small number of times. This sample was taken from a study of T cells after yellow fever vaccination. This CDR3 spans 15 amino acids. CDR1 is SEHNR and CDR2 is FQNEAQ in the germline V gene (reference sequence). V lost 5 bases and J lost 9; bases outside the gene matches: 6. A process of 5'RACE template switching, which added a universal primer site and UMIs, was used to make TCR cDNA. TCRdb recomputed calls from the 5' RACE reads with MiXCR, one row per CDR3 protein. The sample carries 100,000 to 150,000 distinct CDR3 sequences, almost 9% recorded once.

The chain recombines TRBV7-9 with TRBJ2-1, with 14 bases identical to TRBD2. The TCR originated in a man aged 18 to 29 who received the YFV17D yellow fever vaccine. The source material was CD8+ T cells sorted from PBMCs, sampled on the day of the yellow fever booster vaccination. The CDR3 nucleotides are TGTGCCAGCAGCCCGACTAGCGGGGGGGCCGGTGAGCAGTTCTTC. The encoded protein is CASSPTSGGAGEQFF.